This T cell receptor (beta chain) was identified in a study of human T cells and chemical hapten exposure (dated by TCRdb to about 2021). About the study as a whole: For sensitization, 2% DPC in acetone was applied to a 2 cm by 2 cm area of upper inner arm skin. Twenty-nine alopecia patients gave blood for TCR sequencing at one to four time points (pre-sensitization, 2, 6 and 24 weeks). Throughout the approximately 26-week study period, patients were also given weekly therapeutic DPC doses on the scalp. This study followed changes in the peripheral blood TCR repertoire in vivo during primary and secondary sensitization of alopecia patients to the hapten diphenylcyclopropenone (DPC). Blood samples were taken from patients before sensitization (week 0) and at 2, 6 and about 24 weeks after DPC sensitization. Libraries were combined into a pool for sequencing, and differences in TCR yield between samples came mainly from small differences in library volumes within the pool. Alopecia areata with under or over 50% scalp involvement, alopecia totalis and alopecia universalis were represented in the patient cohort, which was mostly female. Patch tests used Finn chambers with 0.01% DPC on the upper back, scored after 6 days by International Contact Dermatitis Research Group standards. What the authors observed across the whole study: The number of TCRs above 1 in 1000 frequency did not change with DPC sensitization; there was no evidence of global repertoire structure alterations. Patch test score was positively correlated with the number of PT1 expanded TCRs, with significance at thresholds 8, 16 and 32 but not at 4. After repeated subsampling, the strength of the expansion versus patch-test correlation and the threshold at which it became significant changed. Compared with pre-sensitization or healthy control sets, expanded TCRs formed significantly more large CDR3 similarity clusters, which is consistent with antigen-driven responses. Because all patients had alopecia, a presumed autoimmune disease, the immune response of the patients might differ from that of healthy individuals.

The intended sense of this specimen's time point label: patch test 1, 2 weeks after DPC sensitization. The sample's treatment or condition, from its label and the paper: therapeutic diphenylcyclopropenone sensitization with weekly scalp DPC. At every patch-test visit, the blood draw took place before the patch test was put on. To be eligible, patients had to be aged 18 to 70, diagnosed with alopecia and judged suitable for DPC therapy, while pregnant patients were excluded. Total RNA was extracted from unfractionated whole blood collected in Tempus Blood RNA tubes. From the cysteine through the phenylalanine, the CDR3 covers 14 amino acids. Only the CDR3 DNA is retained, 42 bases long and in frame from the first base. Sequences SQVTM (CDR1) and ANQGSEA (CDR2) are obtained from the germline V gene. The V end loses 4 bases and the J end loses 2 bases, and a stretch of 15 bases separates them. Libraries were constructed by RACE. The instrument was a NextSeq 500. During library preparation, unique molecular identifiers were attached to individual cDNA molecules so that TCRs could be counted quantitatively and reproducibly. Each blood RNA sample was used to sequence both TCR alpha and TCR beta chains. From the authors' description of their analysis: The median number of TCRs per sample was 95,638, ranging from about 20,000 to 700,000. V, J and CDR3 annotation of the TCR reads was performed with the Decombinator software suite. For the PS versus PT1 abundance plots, all samples were subsampled to the same number of TCRs (28,000). TCRs were defined as expanded if absent before sensitization and observed at least eight times at the 2-week time point. TCRdb passed the public sequencing reads through fastp at Q25 and MiXCR, retaining productive beta sequences. Rows with one shared CDR3 protein collapse into an entry with the most common genes and DNA. These V and J calls derive from TCRdb rather than the authors' analysis. The sample includes roughly 160,000 distinct CDR3 sequences, with roughly 15% observed a single time. The top ten clones comprise 1.7% of the sample.

Comments on this clonotype: Its binding antigen is unknown. Base qualities are not at hand, and no much larger clone is one base apart.

This receptor chain uses TRBV29-1 and TRBJ2-7; a confident D gene designation cannot be given. The TCR was taken from a woman aged 25-40 years with alopecia areata. Some clones in this sample may be carry-over from other donors' samples. Source: whole blood, taken in connection with sensitization to the hapten diphenylcyclopropenone (DPC). CDR3 reads: CSVGYRHSPYEQYF. The nucleotide sequence reads TGCAGCGTTGGATATCGACATTCGCCCTACGAGCAGTACTTC.